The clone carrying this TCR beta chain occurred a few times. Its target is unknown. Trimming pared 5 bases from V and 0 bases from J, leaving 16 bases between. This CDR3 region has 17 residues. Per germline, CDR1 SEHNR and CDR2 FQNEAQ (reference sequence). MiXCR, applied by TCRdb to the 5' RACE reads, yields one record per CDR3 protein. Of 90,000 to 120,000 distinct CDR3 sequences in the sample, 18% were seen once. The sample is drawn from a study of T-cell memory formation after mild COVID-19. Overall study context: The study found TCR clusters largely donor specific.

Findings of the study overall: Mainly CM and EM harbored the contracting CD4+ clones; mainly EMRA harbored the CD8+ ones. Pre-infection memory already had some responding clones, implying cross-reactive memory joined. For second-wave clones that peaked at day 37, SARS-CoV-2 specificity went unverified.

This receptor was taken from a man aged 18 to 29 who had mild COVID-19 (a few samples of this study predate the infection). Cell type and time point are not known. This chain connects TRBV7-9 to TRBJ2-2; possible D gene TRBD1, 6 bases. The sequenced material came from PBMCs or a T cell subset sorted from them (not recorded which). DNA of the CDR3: TGTGCCAGCAGCCCCAGGATCGGGACAACGAACACCGGGGAGCTGTTTTTT. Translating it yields CASSPRIGTTNTGELFF.